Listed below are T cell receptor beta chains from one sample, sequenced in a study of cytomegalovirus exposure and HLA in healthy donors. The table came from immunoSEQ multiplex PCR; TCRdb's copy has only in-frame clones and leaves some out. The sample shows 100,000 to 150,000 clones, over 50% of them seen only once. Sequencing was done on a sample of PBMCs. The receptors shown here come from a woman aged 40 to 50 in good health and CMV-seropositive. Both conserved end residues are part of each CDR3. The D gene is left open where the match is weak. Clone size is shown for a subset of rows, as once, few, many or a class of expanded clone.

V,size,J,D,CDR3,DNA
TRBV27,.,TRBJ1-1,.,CASSLSTVDTEAFF,TGTGCCAGCAGTTTATCCACAGTGGACACTGAAGCTTTCTTT
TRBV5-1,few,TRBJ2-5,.,CASSLAAGAQETQYF,TGCGCCAGCAGCTTGGCGGCGGGGGCCCAAGAGACCCAGTACTTC
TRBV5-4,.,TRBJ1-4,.,CASSPIGGSSTNEKLFF,TGTGCCAGCAGTCCGATCGGGGGATCCTCAACTAATGAAAAACTGTTTTTT
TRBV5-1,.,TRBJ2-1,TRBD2,CASSGRTSYEQFF,TGCGCCAGCAGCGGACGGACTAGCTATGAGCAGTTCTTC
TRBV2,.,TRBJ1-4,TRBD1,CASSEGGSNEKLFF,TGTGCCAGCAGCGAAGGGGGCAGTAATGAAAAACTGTTTTTT
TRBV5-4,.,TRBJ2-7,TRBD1,CASSADRDRGPYEQYF,TGTGCCAGCAGCGCGGACCGGGACAGGGGTCCCTACGAGCAGTACTTC
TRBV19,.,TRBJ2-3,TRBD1,CASSPGQRTDTQYF,TGTGCCAGTAGCCCGGGACAGCGCACAGATACGCAGTATTTT
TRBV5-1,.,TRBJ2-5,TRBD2,CASSQRIGTSGETQYF,TGCGCCAGCAGCCAGAGAATCGGGACTAGCGGAGAGACCCAGTACTTC
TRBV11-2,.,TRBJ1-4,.,CASSLGASKLFF,TGTGCCAGCAGCTTAGGGGCGTCAAAACTGTTTTTT
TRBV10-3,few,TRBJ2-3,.,CAISGGQSTSSTDTQYF,TGTGCCATCAGTGGAGGACAGAGCACCTCTAGCACAGATACGCAGTATTTT
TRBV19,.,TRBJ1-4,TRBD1,CASSPQGQGGEKLFF,TGTGCCAGTAGTCCACAGGGACAGGGTGGTGAAAAACTGTTTTTT
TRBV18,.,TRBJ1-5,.,CASSPAGLRADQPQHF,TGTGCCAGCTCACCAGCGGGCCTAAGGGCTGATCAGCCCCAGCATTTT
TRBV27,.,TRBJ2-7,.,CASSLPPEQYF,TGTGCCAGCAGCCTCCCCCCCGAGCAGTACTTC
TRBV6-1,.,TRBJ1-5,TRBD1,CASSAGGAGNQPQHF,TGTGCCAGCAGTGCAGGGGGCGCGGGCAATCAGCCCCAGCATTTT
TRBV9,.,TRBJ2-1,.,CASSVGTAENEQFF,TGTGCCAGCAGCGTAGGAACAGCGGAAAATGAGCAGTTCTTC
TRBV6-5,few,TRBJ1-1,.,CASSYSQGAGVTEAFF,TGTGCCAGCAGTTACTCCCAAGGGGCGGGGGTCACTGAAGCTTTCTTT
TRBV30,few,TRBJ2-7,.,CAWTAVGREQYF,TGTGCCTGGACGGCCGTGGGGAGGGAGCAGTACTTC
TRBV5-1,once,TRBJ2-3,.,CASSLGVLGGHTDTQYF,TGCGCCAGCAGCTTGGGTGTCCTCGGGGGGCACACAGATACGCAGTATTTT
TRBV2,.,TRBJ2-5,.,CASTAGVETQYF,TGTGCCAGCACCGCAGGGGTAGAGACCCAGTACTTC
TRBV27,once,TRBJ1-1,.,CASSYRENTEAFF,TGTGCCAGCAGCTACAGGGAGAACACTGAAGCTTTCTTT
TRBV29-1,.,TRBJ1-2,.,CSVERQGSYGYPF,TGCAGCGTTGAGAGGCAGGGGAGCTATGGCTACCCCTTC
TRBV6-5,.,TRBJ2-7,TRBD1,CASSYDRVAYEQYF,TGTGCCAGCAGTTACGACAGGGTGGCCTACGAGCAGTACTTC